This record covers a single T cell receptor beta chain. Its antigen is not known. These data come from a study of vaccination effects on CD4 cells after COVID-19. Overall study results and limits: Limitations: small convalescent group and missing early post-infection timepoints. Clones from infection and from vaccination both contracted markedly late after vaccination.

Germline CDR1 reads SGHRS; CDR2 reads YFSETQ. V shed 1 base and J shed 5 bases, with 15 bases lying between them. The CDR3 has 15 residues. Pools of viral peptides were used by the ViraFEST assay to expand antigen-specific CD4+ T cells ahead of sequencing. Cultured cells yielded isolated CD4+ T cells after approximately nine days. None of these healthy vaccinees had been infected with SARS-CoV-2 before vaccination. Every well got over 1.5 million PBMC, which were grown with 8.5 to 10 IU/ml IL-2 and 8.5 to 10 ug/ml peptides. Here immunoSEQ multiplex PCR was the method, and the copy in TCRdb shows in-frame clones only, minus some. This table holds 67,000 or so clones, around 72% found once.

This sequence was found in a human donor who received a COVID-19 vaccine. The starting material was CD4+ T cells from PBMCs cultured with HCoV-OC43 spike peptides, obtained before COVID-19 vaccination. The sample's subset: HCoV-OC43 spike overlapping peptide pool stimulation. V gene TRBV5-1 combines with J gene TRBJ1-1; no reliable D call. CDR3 sequence reads: CASSLLIHNQTEAFF. CDR3 coding DNA: TGCGCCAGCAGCTTGTTGATTCATAACCAGACTGAAGCTTTCTTT.